Given below is one T cell receptor (beta chain) in context. This clone has a handful of counts. This clone's antigen is unknown. Base-call qualities are not available, and no considerably larger clone is one nucleotide away. The High Capacity cDNA Reverse Transcription Kit was used to reverse transcribe all of the isolated RNA, meaning that expressed TCRB transcripts were what got sequenced. Deep immunoSEQ sequencing was performed on naive, central memory and regulatory T cell samples, with an average of approximately 4 million total reads per sample. After sorted cells were lysed in RLT buffer, RNA was extracted with DNase-treated RNeasy Micro or Mini kits, with the choice depending on cell number. Each cell subset was processed on its own to prevent cross-contamination, while patient and healthy donor samples were processed together. Using the immunoSEQ multiplex PCR, TCRB sequences were amplified from cDNA into 87-bp fragments spanning the CDR3 region. Amplicons were sequenced on the Illumina HiSeq platform. On the study's bioinformatics: PCR bias was computationally corrected using synthetic template baselines, reads within Hamming distance 2 were collapsed, and singletons that could not be merged were discarded. By aligning reads against IMGT, V, D and J genes, CDR3 length, and insertions or deletions at six rearrangement sites were assigned. Within each subset, clonotype counts were normalized to the number of sorted cells before true diversity and Gini coefficients were calculated with the tcR R package. The overlap coefficient, calculated on TCRB nucleotide sequences, was used to measure repertoire sharing. In TCRdb, the immuneACCESS table is reduced to in-frame sequences with V and J assigned. These tables do not hold every clone; where another copy was compared, an unresolved V gene accounts for under half, and the others remain unexplained. Clone size and V and J calls were adopted from that table, with D and trimming inferred from the DNA. The sample table contains fewer than 400,000 clones; only one count was recorded for 7.5% to 9% of them. Less than 0.45% of the sample lies in the top ten.

The data were obtained in a study of beta chain features in type 1 diabetes (dated by TCRdb to the late 2010s). A note on the overall study: Patients and healthy donors did not differ in mean age, gender distribution, total cell number or subset yield. A total of about 99,000,000 sorted cells were examined across all samples, and RNA yield correlated strongly with the number of cells per subset. In the study, TCRB repertoires of sorted circulating CD4+ T cell subsets from recently diagnosed type 1 diabetes patients were compared with those of matched healthy donors. Naive and central memory subsets were obtained from all 30 or so donors, but regulatory and stem cell-like memory subsets were isolated from only 8 patients and about eight healthy donors. General findings and caveats noted by the study authors: Because cDNA was sequenced instead of genomic DNA, highly expressing activated cells could be over-represented, though the groups showed no difference in activation or CD3 levels. PCR might favor shorter templates, but patient and control samples were amplified and corrected together, so any skew would affect both groups equally. Because the HLA sub-analyses included only small numbers of individuals, any influence of HLA type on TCRB rearrangement was left unresolved. At VDJ recombination sites, type 1 diabetes patients had fewer insertions and more deleted nucleotides, which implies abnormalities in thymic rearrangement. Naive, central memory and regulatory TCRB repertoires appeared to be more similar among patients than among healthy donors. Type 1 diabetes patients showed a moderate but significant shortening of TCRB CDR3 length in all four CD4+ subsets.

A single peripheral blood draw of about 116 mL on average was collected from each donor into heparinised tubes. Naive, central memory, regulatory and stem cell-like memory CD4+ T cells were sorted on a BD FACSAria II using a panel including CD45RO, CCR7, CD25, CD127, CD95 and CD27. Purity was above 95% for every sorted population. PBMCs were separated immediately by Lymphoprep density gradient centrifugation and were stained directly, without being cultured. So that batch effects would be minimized, each experiment stained and sorted samples in pairs, pairing one healthy donor with one patient. The sequenced sample consisted of central memory CD4+ T cells from blood. The receptor was derived from a woman between 18 and 29 years old in good health.

The nucleotide sequence is given as TGTGCCAGCTCACCAATCGCTACCGGGAGGGGCGGAGAGCAGTTCTTC. It codes for CASSPIATGRGGEQFF. The rearrangement joined TRBV18 to TRBJ2-1; 8 of the junction bases match TRBD2. From the germline V gene, CDR1 is KGHSH and CDR2 is LQKENI. Trimming removed 2 bases from V and 10 bases from J; the gene matches leave 13 bases unexplained. The CDR3 has 16 amino acids, counting the end cysteine and phenylalanine. Just CDR3 DNA is preserved here, 48 bases in frame from base 1.